This T cell receptor (beta chain) originates from a study of high-grade serous ovarian cancer treatment subgroups. Tumor samples were obtained before definitive surgery or chemotherapy. Libraries were prepared by immunoSEQ multiplex PCR; TCRdb keeps only in-frame clonotypes and omits some of them. The repertoire includes about 15,000 clones, 80% to 90% of them detected once, and roughly 6.4% sits in the top ten. The CDR3 loop spans 16 amino acids. Germline V gene data show CDR1 as MNHNY and CDR2 as SVGAGI (reference sequence). The clonotype originates from a human donor with high-grade serous ovarian cancer. The gene calls are TRBV6-6 and TRBJ2-5, with D possibly matching TRBD2 (5 bases). The J call may be wrong; the DNA end is better matched by TRBJ2-7. The sequencing input was tumor tissue. CDR3 in DNA: TGTGCCAGCAGTTACTCAGCGGCTGATAGCTCCTACGAGCAGTACTTC. Its translation: CASSYSAADSSYEQYF.